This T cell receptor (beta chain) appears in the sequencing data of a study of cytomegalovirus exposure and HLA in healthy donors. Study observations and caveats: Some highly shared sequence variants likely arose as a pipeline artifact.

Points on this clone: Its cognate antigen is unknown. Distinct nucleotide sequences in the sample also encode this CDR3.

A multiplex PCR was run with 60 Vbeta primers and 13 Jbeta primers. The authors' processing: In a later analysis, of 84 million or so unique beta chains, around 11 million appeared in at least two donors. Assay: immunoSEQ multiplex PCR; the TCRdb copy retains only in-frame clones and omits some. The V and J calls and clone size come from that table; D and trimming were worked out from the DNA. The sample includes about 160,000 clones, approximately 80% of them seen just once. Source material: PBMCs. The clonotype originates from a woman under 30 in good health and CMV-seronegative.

The CDR3, as DNA: TGTGCCAGCAGCGTTCTTGGACTAGCGGGGGGGTCACAAGAGACCCAGTACTTC. Amino acid sequence: CASSVLGLAGGSQETQYF. This chain links TRBV9 with TRBJ2-5; 15 bases fit TRBD2. The germline CDR1 and CDR2 sequences are SGDLS and YYNGEE. J gave up 2 bases and V 2 bases, and 7 bases lay outside the gene matches. The CDR3 has 18 amino acids.